This T cell receptor beta chain came from a study of T cells after yellow fever vaccination. Findings and limits, study-wide: Among primary-vaccination clones, most reappeared after the booster, at around 97% for CD4 and about 90% for CD8.

Notes on this clonotype: Antigen specificity is unknown.

TCRdb fed the 5' RACE reads into MiXCR, producing one record per CDR3 protein. The sample has just over 250,000 distinct CDR3 sequences, over 4.5% seen once. The sample in question was CD4+ T cells sorted from PBMCs, obtained on the day of the yellow fever booster vaccination. The receptor's source is a young man who received the YFV17D yellow fever vaccine.

CDR3 sequence (DNA): TGTGCCAGCAGCTTAGGACAGGGAGGATTTCAGCCCCAGCATTTT. Translated: CASSLGQGGFQPQHF. V gene TRBV7-8 combines with J gene TRBJ1-5; 7 nucleotides agree with TRBD1. Trimming removed 1 base from V and 6 bases from J; junction bases left unmatched: 6. The CDR3 totals 15 residues. Germline CDR1 and CDR2: SGHVS and FQNEAQ.